Listed here are 22 T cell receptor beta chains from one sample, sequenced in a study of OX40 agonist ivuxolimab in advanced cancers. TCRdb's table, derived via immunoSEQ multiplex PCR, lists solely in-frame clones and lacks some. This table has about 80,000 clones, about nine tenths appearing once. Specimen: CD4+ or CD8+ T cells sorted from blood, collected in a trial of the OX40 agonist ivuxolimab. Receptors originate from an adult with an advanced solid tumor such as melanoma, head and neck, liver or kidney cancer.

This clone appeared a single time. The chain recombines TRBV4-3 with TRBJ1-2; 8 nucleotides line up with TRBD1. The J segment lost 7 bases and the V segment lost 1 base, leaving 8 bases of the junction unmatched. The germline V gene encodes CDR1 LGHNA and CDR2 YSLEER. This CDR3 region has 15 residues. The CDR3 reads CASSQVTGAFPGYTF. As DNA, the CDR3 is TGCGCCAGCAGCCAAGTGACAGGGGCCTTCCCTGGCTACACCTTC.

There are a few counts of this clone. The chain joins TRBV5-1 to TRBJ2-4, with TRBD1 identical over 9 bases. The germline V gene has CDR1 SGHRS and CDR2 YFSETQ. The CDR3 has 13 residues. The V segment lost 4 bases and the J segment 8 bases; nucleotides outside the gene matches: 4. For the CDR3, the DNA is TGCGCCAGCAGCACGGGGGACAGGGACATTCAGTACTTC. As protein: CASSTGDRDIQYF.

Concerning this clone itself: One junction end does not reproduce the germline sequence, and a read error may be involved. The chain carries TRBV4-1 and TRBJ2-5; TRBD2 is a possible D gene (6 bases). The length of the CDR3 is 15 residues. The germline V gene encodes CDR1 MGHRA and CDR2 YSYEKL. CDR3 protein: CASSTLGGVQEAQYF. The CDR3 bases are TGCGCCAGCAGTACCCTTGGCGGGGTCCAAGAGGCCCAGTACTTC.

The chain joins TRBV30 to TRBJ2-7; D is possibly TRBD1 (6 bases). The CDR3 has 11 residues. Trimming stripped 8 bases from V and 4 bases from J, with 12 bases between. The germline V gene has CDR1 GTSNPN and CDR2 SVGIG (reference sequence). Here the CDR3 DNA reads TGTGCCAGGGGGACAACGTACGAGCAGTACTTC. Its translation: CARGTTYEQYF.

As concerns this clone: Germline and junction disagree at one end, which may indicate a read error. The V gene is TRBV5-1, the J gene TRBJ2-7; D is ambiguous. CDR3 length: 15 residues. Germline loops: CDR1 SGHRS, CDR2 YFSETQ. CDR3 protein: CASSLAVGPYYGQYF. The CDR3 bases are TGCGCCAGCAGCTTGGCAGTCGGGCCCTACTACGGGCAGTACTTC.

The rearrangement links TRBV7-3 to TRBJ2-1, with 7 bases matching TRBD2. Germline CDR1 is SGHTA and CDR2 is FQGTGA. With V trimmed by 2 bases and J by 5 bases, 3 bases remained unmatched. The CDR3 spans 14 residues. CDR3 residues: CASSLGTKHNEQFF. CDR3 in DNA: TGTGCCAGCAGCTTAGGGACTAAGCACAATGAGCAGTTCTTC.

The chain has TRBV5-1 and TRBJ1-1; 7 positions match TRBD1. CDR1 SGHRS and CDR2 YFSETQ come from the germline V gene. Losses at the gene ends were 2 bases for V and 0 bases for J; bases not matched to a gene: 4. This CDR3 is 15 amino acids long. The CDR3 protein is CASSLQGTMNTEAFF. CDR3 in DNA: TGCGCCAGCAGCTTACAGGGGACGATGAACACTGAAGCTTTCTTT.

The chain combines TRBV7-2 with TRBJ2-3; D is possibly TRBD1 (6 bases). This CDR3 comprises 14 residues. V was pared by 1 base and J by 5 bases, with 10 bases between. Germline CDR1 and CDR2: SGHTA and FQGNSA. This CDR3 reads CASSLVPGVDTQYF. CDR3 bases: TGTGCCAGCAGCTTAGTGCCAGGGGTAGATACGCAGTATTTT.

This clone occurred once. The genes are TRBV11-2 and TRBJ2-1, with TRBD2 matching over 13 bases. The CDR3 is 15 amino acids. The germline V gene has CDR1 SGHAT and CDR2 FQNNGV. V was pared by 5 bases and J by 10 bases, with 8 bases of the junction left unmatched. The CDR3 reads CASSHGLAGVGEQFF. Written as DNA, the CDR3 is TGTGCCAGCAGCCACGGACTAGCGGGAGTGGGCGAGCAGTTCTTC.

The chain couples TRBV19 to TRBJ1-2; 8 nucleotides match TRBD1. From germline, CDR1 is LNHDA and CDR2 SQIVND (reference sequence). Trimming took 5 bases from V and 6 from J; bases not matched to a gene: 8. The CDR3 runs to 14 residues. The CDR3 spells CASSADRGRDGYTF. The CDR3 DNA follows: TGTGCCAGTAGTGCCGACAGGGGACGGGATGGCTACACCTTC.

The V gene is TRBV5-1, the J gene TRBJ2-3, with 9 bases lining up with TRBD2. Germline loops: CDR1 SGHRS, CDR2 YFSETQ. This CDR3 contains 15 residues. Trimming removed 3 bases from V and 1 base from J; junction bases left unmatched: 3. The CDR3 sequence: CASSSWTSGTDTQYF. CDR3 in DNA: TGCGCCAGCAGCTCCTGGACTAGCGGCACAGATACGCAGTATTTT.

V gene TRBV7-6 combines with J gene TRBJ2-3, with D possibly matching TRBD2 (5 bases). The V gene's germline CDR1 is SGHVS and CDR2 FNYEAQ. The CDR3 extends over 14 amino acids. Trimming left V 5 bases short and J 2 bases short, with 11 bases between. Written as DNA, the CDR3 is TGTGCCAGCAGCGCGGGTCTCCACACAGATACGCAGTATTTT. Its translation is CASSAGLHTDTQYF. Full variable domain (outside the CDR3, taken from reference TRBV7-6 and TRBJ2-3): GAGVSQSPRYKVTKRGQDVALRCDPISGHVSLYWYRQALGQGPEFLTYFNYEAQQDKSGLPNDRFSAERPEGSISTLTIQRTEQRDSAMYRCASSAGLHTDTQYFGPGTRLTVL.

The genes are TRBV4-3 and TRBJ2-3; D is unresolved. Trimming pared 0 bases from V and 5 bases from J, leaving 6 bases between. The CDR3 runs 13 residues. Germline CDR1 is LGHNA and CDR2 is YSLEER. In DNA form, the CDR3 reads TGCGCCAGCAGCCAAGATCTAGGAGATACGCAGTATTTT. It specifies CASSQDLGDTQYF.

DNA of the CDR3: TGTGCCACCAGCAGGGGGGAGGATTATCAGCCCCAGCATTTT. Its protein product is CATSRGEDYQPQHF. The V and J genes are TRBV15 and TRBJ1-5, with D tentatively TRBD1 (5 bases). Between the trimmed V and J ends, which lost 3 bases and 5 bases, there was a span of 11 bases. Germline assignment: CDR1 LNHNV and CDR2 YYDKDF (reference sequence). The CDR3 totals 14 residues. Full variable domain (missing parts from reference TRBV15 and TRBJ1-5): DAMVIQNPRYQVTQFGKPVTLSCSQTLNHNVMYWYQQKSSQAPKLLFHYYDKDFNNEADTPDNFQSRRPNTSFCFLDIRSPGLGDTAMYLCATSRGEDYQPQHFGDGTRLSIL.

This chain's CDR3 is CASSLGGVMNTEAFF. CDR3 DNA sequence: TGTGCCAGCAGTTTGGGCGGGGTCATGAACACTGAAGCTTTCTTT. This chain connects TRBV28 to TRBJ1-1, with unresolved D. The CDR3 totals 15 residues. Germline CDR1 MDHEN, CDR2 SYDVKM. Trimming left V 3 bases short and J 0 bases short, with 11 bases between.

This clone was picked up a small number of times. The rearrangement joins TRBV28 to TRBJ1-2; TRBD1 matches 8 bases. V lost 7 bases and J lost 5; bases outside the gene matches: 12. CDR1 is MDHEN, CDR2 SYDVKM, per germline. This CDR3 contains 15 residues. As DNA, the CDR3 is TGTGCCAGCAAAGATTTGACAGGGGTGAGATATGGCTACACCTTC. This gives the protein CASKDLTGVRYGYTF.

This clone came up a few times. This sample includes further DNA sequences coding for the same CDR3. The chain carries TRBV6-5 and TRBJ1-1; D unclear. The V and J ends lost 2 bases and 5 bases respectively, with 3 bases between them. The CDR3 is 11 residues long. CDR1 is MNHEY and CDR2 is SVGAGI in the germline V gene. The CDR3 is CASSYETEAFF. The CDR3 nucleotides read TGTGCCAGCAGTTACGAGACTGAAGCTTTCTTT.

This chain connects TRBV25-1 to TRBJ2-3, with 7 positions matching TRBD1. The V and J ends lost 8 bases and 8 bases, in that order; junction bases with no gene match: 10. This CDR3 comprises 13 residues. Germline values: CDR1 MGHDK, CDR2 SYGVNS. The CDR3 nucleotides read TGTGCCAGCTGGGACAGTCTGTCCGGTACGCAGTATTTT. Its translation: CASWDSLSGTQYF. Using reference TRBV25-1 and TRBJ2-3 for the parts outside the CDR3, the full variable domain is EADIYQTPRYLVIGTGKKITLECSQTMGHDKMYWYQQDPGMELHLIHYSYGVNSTEKGDLSSESTVSRIRTEHFPLTLESARPSHTSQYLCASWDSLSGTQYFGPGTRLTVL.

This chain connects TRBV11-2 to TRBJ2-3, with D perhaps matching TRBD1 (5 bases). Germline assignment: CDR1 SGHAT and CDR2 FQNNGV. This CDR3 has 17 amino acids. V was shortened by 1 base and J by 9 bases, with 23 bases between the two germline ends. CDR3 residues: CASSLVGSRTRAYTQYF. CDR3 nucleotide sequence: TGTGCCAGCAGCTTAGTGGGGTCGCGGACACGGGCCTACACGCAGTATTTT.

The chain has TRBV28 and TRBJ2-7, with D possibly matching TRBD1 (6 bases). The V gene's germline CDR1 is MDHEN and CDR2 SYDVKM. This CDR3 contains 13 residues. Trimming stripped 5 bases from V and 2 bases from J, with 10 bases between. CDR3 residues: CASSRQGPYEQYF. The CDR3, as DNA: TGTGCCAGCAGTCGGCAGGGGCCCTACGAGCAGTACTTC.

V gene TRBV27 combines with J gene TRBJ2-5; 7 bases map to TRBD2. The V and J ends lost 4 bases and 6 bases, in that order; junction bases with no gene match: 14. Germline CDR1 and CDR2: MNHEY and SMNVEV (reference sequence). This CDR3 is 16 amino acids long. The DNA of the CDR3 is TGTGCCAGCAGTTCCCGGGACCGCGGGCGGGAGAAGACCCAGTACTTC. Translation: CASSSRDRGREKTQYF.

The chain is built from TRBV5-6 and TRBJ2-2; D perhaps matches TRBD1 (6 bases). The V end was cut by 4 bases, the J end by 1 base, with 14 bases between. Germline V gene data show CDR1 as SGHDT and CDR2 as YYEEEE. CDR3 length: 16 residues. The chain's CDR3 is CASSPAGTRNTGELFF. The CDR3, as DNA: TGTGCCAGCAGCCCTGCCGGGACACGGAACACCGGGGAGCTGTTTTTT.